The T cell receptor beta chain under discussion was sequenced for a study of shared clonotypes between healthy human individuals. The method was immunoSEQ multiplex PCR; TCRdb's version includes in-frame clones alone and lacks a portion of them. The table lists roughly 2,500,000 clones, 80% to 95% of them singletons, with about 0.38% in the top ten. Worth noting for this clone: The antigen is undetermined.

Study-wide results and caveats: Some clonotypes were shared by all four sorted-subset donors, while others were not shared. The non-shared ones had lower generation probabilities than the shared ones.

CDR3 length equals 15 residues. The germline CDR1 and CDR2 sequences are LGHNA and YSLEER. The V gene lost 0 bases and the J gene lost 9 bases, with 16 bases spanning the gap. Input material: naive CD4+ T cells from PBMCs. The subset denotes: CD45RA+ positively selected. The chain joins TRBV4-3 to TRBJ2-3, with D perhaps matching TRBD2 (5 bases). This TCR derives from a young man in good health. Some clones in this sample may be carry-over from other donors' samples. The CDR3 region is CASSQDPEGMGTQYF. The CDR3 bases are TGCGCCAGCAGCCAAGATCCCGAGGGCATGGGGACGCAGTATTTT.